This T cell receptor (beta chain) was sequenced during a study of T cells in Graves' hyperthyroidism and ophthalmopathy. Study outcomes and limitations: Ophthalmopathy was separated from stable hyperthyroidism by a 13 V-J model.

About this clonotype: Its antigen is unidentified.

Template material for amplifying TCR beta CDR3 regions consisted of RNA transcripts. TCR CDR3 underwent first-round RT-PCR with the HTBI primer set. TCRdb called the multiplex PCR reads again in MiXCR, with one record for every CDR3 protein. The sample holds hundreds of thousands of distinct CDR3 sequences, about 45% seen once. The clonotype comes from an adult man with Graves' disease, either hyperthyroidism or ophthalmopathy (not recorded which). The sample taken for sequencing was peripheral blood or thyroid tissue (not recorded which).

CDR3 protein: CATSSWDDQPQHF. In DNA, the CDR3 is TGTGCCACCAGCAGCTGGGACGATCAGCCCCAGCATTTT. This chain joins TRBV15 and TRBJ1-5; tentatively, D is TRBD1 (5 bases). Germline CDR1 is LNHNV and CDR2 is YYDKDF (reference sequence). The CDR3 runs 13 residues. V lost 3 bases, J lost 5 bases, and 8 bases lay in between.